This T cell receptor (beta chain) emerged from a study of shared clonotypes between healthy human individuals. Study-level background: With ages of 18 to 49, the donors were two women and a few men. Overall study results and limits: Researchers found naive subsets generally carried larger estimated richness than memory subsets.

Germline CDR1 reads SNHLY; CDR2 reads FYNNEI. The CDR3 contains 12 residues. The V and J ends lost 5 bases and 9 bases, in that order; junction bases with no gene match: 4. Remarks on this clone: Its specificity is not known.

The protocol was immunoSEQ multiplex PCR, while the TCRdb copy is restricted to in-frame clones and leaves out a portion. The data contain about 990,000 clones, 75% to 80% of them seen just once; the ten biggest clones take up under 0.8%. This rearrangement joins TRBV2 to TRBJ1-2; 9 positions match TRBD1. Sequenced material: memory CD4+ T cells from PBMCs. Specified subset: CD45RA-negative fraction. This sequence was found in a man aged 18 to 30 in good health. Some clones in this sample may be carry-over from other donors' samples. DNA for the CDR3: TGTGCCAGCAGTTCACAGGGGGCGAGCTACACCTTC. Protein product: CASSSQGASYTF. The full variable domain, completed using reference TRBV2 and TRBJ1-2, is EPEVTQTPSHQVTQMGQEVILRCVPISNHLYFYWYRQILGQKVEFLVSFYNNEISEKSEIFDDQFSVERPDGSNFTLKIRSTKLEDSAMYFCASSSQGASYTFGSGTRLTVV.